The rows below give T cell receptor beta chains drawn from one sample of a study of blood T cell repertoires in COVID-19. TCRdb's table, derived via immunoSEQ multiplex PCR, lists solely in-frame clones and lacks some. The sample has 100,000 to 150,000 clones, roughly 83% seen once. The sample taken for sequencing was peripheral blood. All receptors come from a man aged 40-55 years with active or convalescent COVID-19. CDR3s include the opening cysteine and the closing phenylalanine or tryptophan. The D gene is left open where the match is weak. Clone size is not always given. Where it is, it says once, few, many or a class for expanded clones.

TRBJ1-4 TRBV19 . TRBD1 TGTGCCAGTAGTATGCCGACAGGGGGAAGTGAAAAACTGTTTTTT CASSMPTGGSEKLFF
TRBJ2-7 TRBV24-1 . . TGTGCCACCAGTGAAGCTCAGGGTCTGCAGTACTTC CATSEAQGLQYF
TRBJ1-1 TRBV2 . . TGTGCCAGCAGTCCCAGGGTGACGATGAACACTGAAGCTTTCTTT CASSPRVTMNTEAFF
TRBJ1-1 TRBV19 . . TGTGCCAGTAGTACCCACTCCCGAACGAGCTCTGAAGCTTTCTTT CASSTHSRTSSEAFF
TRBJ2-5 TRBV29-1 . TRBD2 TGCCGGGGTCGGGGGGTGTGCGAGACCCAGTACTTC CRGRGVCETQYF
TRBJ1-2 TRBV6-5 . . TGTGCCAGGACCGGGATAAGGGACTATGGCTACACCTTC CARTGIRDYGYTF
TRBJ2-2 TRBV9 . TRBD1 TGTGCCAGCAGCACCCGGGACAGGCGCACCGGGGAGCTGTTTTTT CASSTRDRRTGELFF
TRBJ2-5 TRBV7-9 . TRBD1 TGTGCCAGCAGCTTCAAGATGGGGGTAATGGGACAGACTCAAGAGACCCAGTACTTC CASSFKMGVMGQTQETQYF
TRBJ1-1 TRBV6-5 . TRBD1 TGTGCCAGCAGGCACAGGGGGAAGAACACTGAAGCTTTCTTT CASRHRGKNTEAFF
TRBJ2-7 TRBV11-2 . . TGTGCCAGCACAACCCCGCAGGGGCCCCACGAGCAGTACTTC CASTTPQGPHEQYF
TRBJ1-4 TRBV23-1 once TRBD1 TGCGCCAGCAGCCGGGGACAGGGGGCGGCAAAACTGTTTTTT CASSRGQGAAKLFF
TRBJ1-2 TRBV19 . TRBD1 TGTGCCAGCGAACAGGGGGCTTATGGCTACACCTTC CASEQGAYGYTF
TRBJ2-7 TRBV3-1/TRBV3-2 . . TGTGCCAGCAGCCAAGACAGGGGGGACCCCTACGAGCAGTACTTC CASSQDRGDPYEQYF
TRBJ2-3 TRBV6-5 . . TGTGCCAGTCTACGAGGTGGTCAGGGACAAGATACGCAGTATTTT CASLRGGQGQDTQYF
TRBJ1-3 TRBV3-1/TRBV3-2 . . TGTGCCAGCAGCTCAGCTGGAAACACCATATATTTT CASSSAGNTIYF
TRBJ2-1 TRBV24-1 . TRBD2 TGTGCCACCTCCCCCCCGGGACTAGCCTCAGAGGAGCAGTTCTTC CATSPPGLASEEQFF
TRBJ1-6 TRBV5-5 . TRBD1 TGTGCCAGCAGCTTAAGGGGGCGCGATGATTCACCCCTCCACTTT CASSLRGRDDSPLHF
TRBJ1-5 TRBV28 . TRBD1 TGTGCCAGCAGTTTAGGGGGACAGGGGGGGCGTCAGCCCCAGCATTTT CASSLGGQGGRQPQHF
TRBJ2-5 TRBV19 . . TGTGCCAGTAGTATAGATCGTCCGGAGACCCAGTACTTC CASSIDRPETQYF
TRBJ1-5 TRBV19 few TRBD1 TGTGCCAGTAGTCTGAAGGGACAGGGAGGCCAGCCCCAGCATTTT CASSLKGQGGQPQHF
TRBJ2-4 TRBV27 . TRBD1 TGTGCCAGCAGTGCATGGGACAGGGGGGGCATTCAGTACTTC CASSAWDRGGIQYF
TRBJ1-1 TRBV28 once TRBD1 TGTGCCAGCAGTTTCATATGGGGACAGGAATGGGATTTAGAAGCTTTCTTT CASSFIWGQEWDLEAFF
TRBJ2-7 TRBV5-1 . . TGCGCCAGCAGCTTAGAGGGTACTACTCGGTACTTC CASSLEGTTRYF
TRBJ2-3 TRBV5-1 few . TGCGCCAGCAGCCCCCGGGACGGAGGGATAGATACGCAGTATTTT CASSPRDGGIDTQYF
TRBJ1-2 TRBV28 . . TGTGCCAGCAGGGGTTGGGGAGAAGATGGCTACACCTTC CASRGWGEDGYTF
TRBJ1-5 TRBV4-1 . . TGCGCCAGCAGCCAAGATTGGCAGGGTAATCGGCCCCAGCATTTT CASSQDWQGNRPQHF
TRBJ2-7 TRBV6-6 . . TGTGCCAGCAGCCTAGCTGGGAGCCTCTACGAGCAGTACTTC CASSLAGSLYEQYF
TRBJ1-2 TRBV5-1 few . TGCGCCAGCAGCTTGGCGGGGTCGGTGGACTATGGCTACACCTTC CASSLAGSVDYGYTF
TRBJ2-7 TRBV27 . TRBD1 TGTGCCAGCACCCCGGGGTCGGACAGGGGAACGTTCGAGCAGTACTTC CASTPGSDRGTFEQYF
TRBJ2-5 TRBV7-7 . . TGTGCCAGCAGCTTCGGTTTGCAAGAGACCCAGTACTTC CASSFGLQETQYF
TRBJ2-3 TRBV4-1 . . TGCGCCAGCAGCCAAGTCGGAGATACGCAGTATTTT CASSQVGDTQYF
TRBJ1-1 TRBV7-3 . TRBD1 TGTGCCAGCAGCTTGACAGGGAGCATGAACACTGAAGCTTTCTTT CASSLTGSMNTEAFF
TRBJ1-5 TRBV6-1 . TRBD1 TGTGCCAGCAGTGAAACAGGGGGCGGCAATCAGCCCCAGCATTTT CASSETGGGNQPQHF
TRBJ2-2 TRBV6-5 . . TGTGCCAGCGTTGGATCTGAGGGCGGGGAGCTGTTTTTT CASVGSEGGELFF
TRBJ2-1 TRBV24-1 . . TGTGCCACCAGTGACGGGAGTTATTACAATGAGCAGTTCTTC CATSDGSYYNEQFF
TRBJ2-1 TRBV29-1 . . TGCAGCGTGCGGCGGGTGGAAAGGAATGAGCAGTTCTTC CSVRRVERNEQFF
TRBJ2-7 TRBV29-1 few TRBD2 TGCAGCGTTGGCATCGGGGGAGGGGCGGTCGAGCAGTACTTC CSVGIGGGAVEQYF
TRBJ1-1 TRBV29-1 . . TGCAGCGTTGGAAGTCAGGTCGGAGGCACTGAAGCTTTCTTT CSVGSQVGGTEAFF
TRBJ1-1 TRBV18 . . TGTGCCAGCTCCCTGAGACAAAGAGATGAAGCTTTCTTT CASSLRQRDEAFF
TRBJ2-1 TRBV5-1 once TRBD2 TGCGCCAGCAGCCACGGACTAGCGGGAGAGCATGAGCAGTTCTTC CASSHGLAGEHEQFF
TRBJ2-7 TRBV2 once . TGTGCCAGCAGTCTAGGGACATTGGCCTACGAGCAGTACTTC CASSLGTLAYEQYF
TRBJ1-5 TRBV12-3/TRBV12-4 few . TGTGCCAGCAGATGGACAGTAGATCAGCCCCAGCATTTT CASRWTVDQPQHF
TRBJ2-7 TRBV7-6 . . TGTGCCAGCAGCTTAGAAGTCGTTCCCACATACGAGCAGTACTTC CASSLEVVPTYEQYF
TRBJ2-1 TRBV13 once TRBD2 TGTGCCAGCAGCTCCCCCGGGACTAGCGGGACATATGAGCAGTTCTTC CASSSPGTSGTYEQFF
TRBJ1-2 TRBV18 . TRBD1 TGTGCCAGCTCACCTACCACAGGGGGCACTCCGGAGGAAGGCTACACCTTC CASSPTTGGTPEEGYTF
TRBJ1-1 TRBV5-4 . . TGTGCCAGCAGACCTCCGACAGGAGCAAACACTGAAGCTTTCTTT CASRPPTGANTEAFF
TRBJ1-4 TRBV11-3 . TRBD1 TGTGCCAGCAGCAAAAGACAGGGAAAGAACGAAAAACTGTTTTTT CASSKRQGKNEKLFF
TRBJ2-1 TRBV7-2 . TRBD2 TGTGCCAGCAGCTCGCGGGGGAGCTCCTACAATGAGCAGTTCTTC CASSSRGSSYNEQFF